Sequencing of this T cell receptor beta chain was carried out in a study of response to subunit inactivated influenza vaccine. From the RT-PCR reads, TCRdb called clonotypes with MiXCR, one entry per CDR3 protein. The sample lists about 700,000 distinct CDR3 sequences, approximately 15% occurring once. V shed 6 bases, J shed 2 bases, and the junction held 6 bases outside the gene matches. This CDR3 is built from 13 residues. Germline CDR1 reads DFQATT; CDR2 reads SNEGSKA (reference sequence). The clonotype originates from a man in his fifties or sixties who received an inactivated influenza vaccine. The input for sequencing was PBMCs from blood, taken less than 15 days before vaccination. The chain carries TRBV20-1 and TRBJ2-7, with 8 bases identical to TRBD2. The CDR3 bases are TGCAGTGCCACCGGGACTAGGACCTACGAGCAGTACTTC. Its protein is CSATGTRTYEQYF.